The 20 T cell receptor beta chains listed next were all sequenced from one sample in a study of siplizumab effects on memory and regulatory T cells. Method: immunoSEQ multiplex PCR; TCRdb's copy keeps in-frame clones and lacks some. The data show around 78,000 clones, about 90% seen once. The sample taken for sequencing was CD8+ T cells sorted from blood. All receptors come from a human donor in good health.

This rearrangement joins TRBV7-7 to TRBJ2-7, with D uncertain. CDR1 SSHAT and CDR2 FNYEAQ come from the germline V gene (reference sequence). Between the trimmed V and J ends, which lost 1 base and 5 bases, there was a span of 9 bases. The CDR3 totals 13 residues. The CDR3 bases are TGTGCCAGCAGCTTAGAATTTTCGGACGAGCAGTACTTC. Its translation is CASSLEFSDEQYF. Full variable domain (outside the CDR3, taken from reference TRBV7-7 and TRBJ2-7): GAGVSQSPRYKVTKRGQDVTLRCDPISSHATLYWYQQALGQGPEFLTYFNYEAQPDKSGLPSDRFSAERPEGSISTLTIQRTEQRDSAMYRCASSLEFSDEQYFGPGTRLTVT.

This clone occurred once. CDR3: CASGFNSRDSGYEQYF. DNA of the CDR3: TGTGCTAGTGGTTTTAATTCCCGAGACAGCGGATACGAGCAGTACTTC. The V gene is TRBV12-5, the J gene TRBJ2-7; D is possibly TRBD1 or TRBD2 (5 bases each). V lost 3 bases to trimming and J lost 4 bases, with 19 bases between them. In germline, CDR1 is LGHNT, CDR2 FRNRAP. The CDR3 runs 16 residues.

The chain combines TRBV19 with TRBJ2-7; 7 bases map to TRBD2. The trim removed 5 bases at V and 4 bases at J, leaving 5 bases unmatched. The CDR3 covers 13 residues. Germline lookup yields CDR1 LNHDA and CDR2 SQIVND (reference sequence). CDR3 coding DNA: TGTGCCAGTAGTGAAGGACTAGTTTACGAGCAGTACTTC. Protein: CASSEGLVYEQYF.

This sequence joins TRBV5-1 and TRBJ2-7; D is possibly TRBD2 (6 bases). In germline, CDR1 is SGHRS, CDR2 YFSETQ. With 4 bases removed from V and 2 bases from J, the gap between germline ends came to 16 bases. This CDR3 comprises 15 residues. CDR3 region: CASSLGVGSTYEQYF. CDR3 DNA: TGCGCCAGCAGCCTGGGAGTCGGGAGCACCTACGAGCAGTACTTC.

The chain has TRBV6-1 and TRBJ1-1; D perhaps matches TRBD1 (6 bases). Germline CDR1 and CDR2: MNHNS and SASEGT. Trimming left V 2 bases short and J 2 bases short, with 12 bases between. The CDR3 length is 15 residues. In DNA, the CDR3 is TGTGCCAGCAGTGAAAGACAGGAAGGAAACACTGAAGCTTTCTTT. Amino acid sequence: CASSERQEGNTEAFF.

This CDR3 reads CASSTGPSGMSGANVLTF. The CDR3 region has the DNA TGTGCCAGCAGCACGGGGCCTAGCGGGATGTCTGGGGCCAACGTCCTGACTTTC. The genes are TRBV11-2 and TRBJ2-6; TRBD2 agrees at 9 bases. V was clipped by 5 bases and J by 1 base; unmatched bases: 9. Germline values: CDR1 SGHAT, CDR2 FQNNGV. CDR3 length: 18 amino acids.

This rearrangement joins TRBV19 to TRBJ2-7; TRBD2 matches 8 bases. J gave up 4 bases and V 8 bases, and 1 base lay outside the gene matches. The CDR3 extends over 11 amino acids. Germline CDR1 is LNHDA and CDR2 is SQIVND (reference sequence). The CDR3 DNA is TGTGCCAGTGGGACTAGTTACGAGCAGTACTTC. Its translation is CASGTSYEQYF.

The gene calls are TRBV2 and TRBJ1-1, with 7 bases identical to TRBD1. V was clipped by 6 bases and J by 0 bases; unmatched bases: 7. Germline-derived CDR1 and CDR2 are SNHLY and FYNNEI. CDR3 length equals 15 residues. CDR3 nucleotide sequence: TGTGCCAGCAGGGGACAGCCTCCCATGAACACTGAAGCTTTCTTT. This sequence encodes CASRGQPPMNTEAFF.

The chain carries TRBV7-8 and TRBJ1-5; D gene ambiguous. The germline CDR1 and CDR2 sequences are SGHVS and FQNEAQ. The germline V and J ends were trimmed by 7 bases and 4 bases, with 17 bases remaining between them. The CDR3 extends over 15 amino acids. CDR3 residues: CASTLLRQSNQPQHF. CDR3 sequence (DNA): TGTGCCAGCACCCTCCTGAGGCAGTCGAATCAGCCCCAGCATTTT.

This clone appeared a single time. The chain employs TRBV4-1 and TRBJ2-7, with D perhaps matching TRBD1 or TRBD2 (5 bases each). Germline loops: CDR1 MGHRA, CDR2 YSYEKL. This CDR3 has 15 residues. With 3 bases removed from V and 2 bases from J, the gap between germline ends came to 14 bases. CDR3 sequence: CASSQLRGPPYEQYF. CDR3 sequence (DNA): TGCGCCAGCAGCCAGTTAAGGGGACCCCCCTACGAGCAGTACTTC.

The V call is TRBV7-9, the J call TRBJ2-7; TRBD1 matches 7 bases. The junction had 11 bases not matched to a gene; V was cut back by 5 bases and J by 4 bases. From germline, CDR1 is SEHNR and CDR2 FQNEAQ (reference sequence). CDR3 size: 15 residues. CDR3 residues: CASSPPEYRGYEQYF. Written as DNA, the CDR3 is TGTGCCAGCAGCCCCCCGGAGTACAGGGGTTACGAGCAGTACTTC.

The gene calls are TRBV27 and TRBJ2-1, with 11 bases fitting TRBD1. The CDR3 sequence is 17 residues long. CDR1 is MNHEY and CDR2 is SMNVEV in the germline V gene (reference sequence). Losses at the gene ends were 5 bases for V and 7 bases for J; bases not matched to a gene: 13. DNA for the CDR3: TGTGCCAGCAGTCTACAAGGGACAGGGGGAAGAGGAAATGAGCAGTTCTTC. It is translated as CASSLQGTGGRGNEQFF.

This clone occurred once. The V call is TRBV27, the J call TRBJ2-5, with TRBD1 identical over 8 bases. This CDR3 has 15 residues. Germline CDR1 and CDR2: MNHEY and SMNVEV (reference sequence). Trimming removed 4 bases from V and 6 bases from J; junction bases left unmatched: 10. Here the CDR3 reads CASSSLGTGIKTQYF. The DNA of the CDR3 is TGTGCCAGCAGTTCACTAGGGACAGGCATAAAGACCCAGTACTTC.

For the CDR3, the DNA is TGTGCCAGCAGCTTAAGCGGGAGTAGTCTAGTGAATGAGCAGTTCTTC. This translates into CASSLSGSSLVNEQFF. This chain connects TRBV7-9 to TRBJ2-1; 8 bases are a match to TRBD2. The germline CDR1 and CDR2 sequences are SEHNR and FQNEAQ (reference sequence). V lost 2 bases and J lost 7; bases outside the gene matches: 10. The CDR3 has 16 amino acids.

The chain joins TRBV2 to TRBJ1-3; tentative D call: TRBD1 (5 bases). The length of the CDR3 is 16 residues. V lost 0 bases, J lost 7 bases, and 16 bases lay in between. The germline V gene encodes CDR1 SNHLY and CDR2 FYNNEI. CDR3 amino acids: CASSEASGQRGNTIYF. The DNA of the CDR3 is TGTGCCAGCAGTGAAGCTTCAGGGCAGCGAGGGAACACCATATATTTT.

V and J are TRBV6-4 and TRBJ2-1; 8 bases match TRBD2. The V gene end was trimmed by 2 bases and the J gene end by 9 bases; junction bases not matched to a gene: 12. The CDR3 is 16 residues long. Germline V gene sequence: CDR1 MRHNA, CDR2 SNTAGT. CDR3: CASSDAGMSGGSEQFF. The CDR3 nucleotides read TGTGCCAGCAGTGACGCGGGGATGAGCGGGGGTTCTGAGCAGTTCTTC.

The chain is built from TRBV4-1 and TRBJ1-3; D ambiguous. This CDR3 region has 13 residues. Germline V gene sequence: CDR1 MGHRA, CDR2 YSYEKL. V was shortened by 4 bases and J by 0 bases, with 4 bases between the two germline ends. CDR3 nucleotides: TGCGCCAGCAGCCTCATCTCTGGAAACACCATATATTTT. As protein: CASSLISGNTIYF.

The chain links TRBV11-2 to TRBJ2-7; D might be TRBD1 (6 bases). V lost 5 bases and J 3 bases, leaving 11 bases between the germline ends. CDR3 size: 13 residues. Germline V gives CDR1 SGHAT, CDR2 FQNNGV. CDR3 bases: TGTGCCAGCAGCCGGACAGAGGACTACGAGCAGTACTTC. Amino acids: CASSRTEDYEQYF.

The V call is TRBV11-2, the J call TRBJ2-5; D remains ambiguous. There are 14 residues in the CDR3. The ends were cut back, 3 bases at V and 0 bases at J, with 8 bases in the middle. The germline V gene encodes CDR1 SGHAT and CDR2 FQNNGV. The CDR3 is CASSFTRYQETQYF. As DNA, the CDR3 is TGTGCCAGCAGCTTTACTCGGTACCAAGAGACCCAGTACTTC.

V usage is TRBV28 and J usage is TRBJ2-7; 8 positions agree with TRBD2. The V and J ends lost 6 bases and 3 bases, in that order; junction bases with no gene match: 10. The germline V gene encodes CDR1 MDHEN and CDR2 SYDVKM. CDR3 size: 15 residues. For the CDR3, the DNA is TGTGCCAGCAGCCTCGAGGCGGGAGGAATCTACGAGCAGTACTTC. Protein product: CASSLEAGGIYEQYF.